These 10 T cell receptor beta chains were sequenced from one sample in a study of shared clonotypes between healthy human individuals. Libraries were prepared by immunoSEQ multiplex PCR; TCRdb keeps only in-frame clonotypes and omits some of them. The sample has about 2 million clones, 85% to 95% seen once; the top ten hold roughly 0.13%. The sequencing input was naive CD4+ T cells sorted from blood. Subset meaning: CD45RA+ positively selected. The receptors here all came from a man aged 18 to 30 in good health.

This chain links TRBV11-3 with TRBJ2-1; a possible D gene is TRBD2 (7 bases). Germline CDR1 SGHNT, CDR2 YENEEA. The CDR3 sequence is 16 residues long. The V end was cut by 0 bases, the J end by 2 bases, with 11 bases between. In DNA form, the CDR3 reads TGTGCCAGCAGCTTAGATGCGGGGGCCCCCTACAATGAGCAGTTCTTC. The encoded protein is CASSLDAGAPYNEQFF. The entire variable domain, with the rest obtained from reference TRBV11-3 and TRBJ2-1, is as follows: EAGVVQSPRYKIIEKKQPVAFWCNPISGHNTLYWYLQNLGQGPELLIRYENEEAVDDSQLPKDRFSAERLKGVDSTLKIQPAELGDSAVYLCASSLDAGAPYNEQFFGPGTRLTVL.

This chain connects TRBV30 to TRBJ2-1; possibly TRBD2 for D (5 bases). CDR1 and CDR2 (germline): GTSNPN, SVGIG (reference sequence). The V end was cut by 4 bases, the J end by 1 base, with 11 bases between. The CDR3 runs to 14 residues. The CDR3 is CAWNSGRSYNEQFF. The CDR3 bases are TGTGCCTGGAATTCGGGAAGGTCCTACAATGAGCAGTTCTTC.

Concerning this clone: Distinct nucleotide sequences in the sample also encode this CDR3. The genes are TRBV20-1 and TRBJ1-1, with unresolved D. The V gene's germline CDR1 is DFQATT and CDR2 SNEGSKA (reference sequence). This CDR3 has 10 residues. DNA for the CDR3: TGCAGCGCGGTGAACACTGAAGCTTTCTTT. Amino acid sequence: CSAVNTEAFF.

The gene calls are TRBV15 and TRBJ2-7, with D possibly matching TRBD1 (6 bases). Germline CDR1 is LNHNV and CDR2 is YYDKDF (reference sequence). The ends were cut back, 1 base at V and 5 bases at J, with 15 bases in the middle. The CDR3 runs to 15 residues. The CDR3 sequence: CATSRVGQGKHEQYF. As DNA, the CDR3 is TGTGCCACCAGCAGAGTAGGGCAGGGGAAACACGAGCAGTACTTC.

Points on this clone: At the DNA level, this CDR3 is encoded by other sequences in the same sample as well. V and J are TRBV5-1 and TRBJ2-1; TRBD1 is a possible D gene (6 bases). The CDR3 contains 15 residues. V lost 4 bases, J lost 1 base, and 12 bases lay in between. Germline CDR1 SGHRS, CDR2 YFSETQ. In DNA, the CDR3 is TGCGCCAGCAGCCAACAGGGCGGGTCCTACAATGAGCAGTTCTTC. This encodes CASSQQGGSYNEQFF.

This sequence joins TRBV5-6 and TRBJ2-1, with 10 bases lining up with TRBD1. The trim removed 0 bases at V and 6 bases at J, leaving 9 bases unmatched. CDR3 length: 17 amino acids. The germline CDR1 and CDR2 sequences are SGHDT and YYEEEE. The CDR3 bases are TGTGCCAGCAGCTTGGAATTGGGACAGGGGATGTTCAATGAGCAGTTCTTC. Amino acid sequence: CASSLELGQGMFNEQFF.

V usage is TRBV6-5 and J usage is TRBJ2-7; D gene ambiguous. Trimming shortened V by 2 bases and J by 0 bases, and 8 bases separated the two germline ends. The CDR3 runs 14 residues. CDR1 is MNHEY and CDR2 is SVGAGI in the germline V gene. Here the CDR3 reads CASSYSRLSYEQYF. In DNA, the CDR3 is TGTGCCAGCAGTTACAGCCGACTCTCCTACGAGCAGTACTTC.

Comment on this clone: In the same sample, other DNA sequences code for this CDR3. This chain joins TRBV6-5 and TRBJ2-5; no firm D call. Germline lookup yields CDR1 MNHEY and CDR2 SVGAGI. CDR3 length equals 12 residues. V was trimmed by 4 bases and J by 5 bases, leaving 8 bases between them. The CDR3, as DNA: TGTGCCAGCAGTTCCCCCAGGGAGACCCAGTACTTC. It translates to CASSSPRETQYF.

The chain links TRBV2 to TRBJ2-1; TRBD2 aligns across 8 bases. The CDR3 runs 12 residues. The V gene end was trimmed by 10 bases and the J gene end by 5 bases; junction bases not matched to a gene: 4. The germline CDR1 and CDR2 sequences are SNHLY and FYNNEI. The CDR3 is CATTGGDNEQFF. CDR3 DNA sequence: TGTGCCACCACGGGGGGGGACAATGAGCAGTTCTTC.

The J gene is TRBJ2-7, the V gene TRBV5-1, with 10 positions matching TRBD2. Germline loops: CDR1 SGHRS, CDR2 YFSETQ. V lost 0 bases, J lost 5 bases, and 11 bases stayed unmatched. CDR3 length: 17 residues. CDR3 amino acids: CASSLGLAGVLGNEQYF. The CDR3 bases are TGCGCCAGCAGCTTGGGTCTAGCGGGAGTTCTGGGAAACGAGCAGTACTTC.